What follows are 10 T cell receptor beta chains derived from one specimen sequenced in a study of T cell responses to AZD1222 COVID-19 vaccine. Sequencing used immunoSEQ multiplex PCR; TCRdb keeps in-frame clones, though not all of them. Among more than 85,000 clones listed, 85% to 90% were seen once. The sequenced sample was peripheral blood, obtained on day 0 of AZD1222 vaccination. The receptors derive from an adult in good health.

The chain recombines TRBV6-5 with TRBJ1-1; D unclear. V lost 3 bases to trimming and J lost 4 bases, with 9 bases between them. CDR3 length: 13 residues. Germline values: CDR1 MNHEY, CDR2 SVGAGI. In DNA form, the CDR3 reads TGTGCCAGCAGTTATGGGCTCCGCACTGAAGCTTTCTTT. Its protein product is CASSYGLRTEAFF.

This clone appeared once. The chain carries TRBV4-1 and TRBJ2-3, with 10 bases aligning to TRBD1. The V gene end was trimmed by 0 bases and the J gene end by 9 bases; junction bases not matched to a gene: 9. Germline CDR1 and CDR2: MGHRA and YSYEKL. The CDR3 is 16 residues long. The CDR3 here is CASSQDPRQGAGTQYF. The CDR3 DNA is TGCGCCAGCAGCCAAGATCCCAGACAGGGGGCAGGGACGCAGTATTTT.

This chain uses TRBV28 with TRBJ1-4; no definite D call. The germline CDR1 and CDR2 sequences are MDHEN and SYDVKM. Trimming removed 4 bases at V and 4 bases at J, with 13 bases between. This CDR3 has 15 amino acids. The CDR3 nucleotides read TGTGCCAGCAGTTCTCCGGACGCTATTAATGAAAAACTGTTTTTT. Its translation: CASSSPDAINEKLFF.

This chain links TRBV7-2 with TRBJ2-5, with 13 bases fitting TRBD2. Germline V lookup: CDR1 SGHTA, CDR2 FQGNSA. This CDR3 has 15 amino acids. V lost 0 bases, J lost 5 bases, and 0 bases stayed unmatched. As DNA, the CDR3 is TGTGCCAGCAGCTTAGCGGGACTAGCGGGGGAGACCCAGTACTTC. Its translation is CASSLAGLAGETQYF.

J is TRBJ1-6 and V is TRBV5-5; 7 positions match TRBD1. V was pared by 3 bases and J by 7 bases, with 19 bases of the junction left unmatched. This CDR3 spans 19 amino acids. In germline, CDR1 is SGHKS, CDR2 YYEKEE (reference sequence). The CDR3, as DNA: TGTGCCAGCAGCTCGCCCATGGCCGGGACAGTAATTAGGAATTCACCCCTCCACTTT. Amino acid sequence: CASSSPMAGTVIRNSPLHF. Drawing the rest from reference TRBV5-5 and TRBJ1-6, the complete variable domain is DAGVTQSPTHLIKTRGQQVTLRCSPISGHKSVSWYQQVLGQGPQFIFQYYEKEERGRGNFPDRFSARQFPNYSSELNVNALLLGDSALYLCASSSPMAGTVIRNSPLHFGNGTRLTVT.

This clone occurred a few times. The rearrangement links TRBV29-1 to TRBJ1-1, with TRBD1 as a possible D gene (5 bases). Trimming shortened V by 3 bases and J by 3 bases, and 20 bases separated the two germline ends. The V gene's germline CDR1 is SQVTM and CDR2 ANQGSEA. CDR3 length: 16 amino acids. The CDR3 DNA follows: TGCAGCGTTGAGAGGGGTTGGGGGGTTGGAGACACTGAAGCTTTCTTT. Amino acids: CSVERGWGVGDTEAFF.

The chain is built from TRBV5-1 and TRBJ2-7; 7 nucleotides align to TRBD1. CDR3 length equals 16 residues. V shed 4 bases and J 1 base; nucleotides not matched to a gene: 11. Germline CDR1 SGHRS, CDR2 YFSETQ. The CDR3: CASSVPRGPGSYEQYF. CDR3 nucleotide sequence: TGCGCCAGCAGCGTTCCTAGGGGGCCAGGGTCCTACGAGCAGTACTTC. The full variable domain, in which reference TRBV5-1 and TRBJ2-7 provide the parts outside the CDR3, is KAGVTQTPRYLIKTRGQQVTLSCSPISGHRSVSWYQQTPGQGLQFLFEYFSETQRNKGNFPGRFSGRQFSNSRSEMNVSTLELGDSALYLCASSVPRGPGSYEQYFGPGTRLTVT.

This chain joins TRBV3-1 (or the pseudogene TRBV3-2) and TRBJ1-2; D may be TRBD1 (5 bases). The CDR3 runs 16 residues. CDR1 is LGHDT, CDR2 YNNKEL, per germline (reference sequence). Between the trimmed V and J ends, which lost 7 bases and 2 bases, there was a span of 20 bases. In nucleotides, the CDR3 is TGTGCCAGCACCCCCCTTTTTGGGGGGATCAACTATGGCTACACCTTC. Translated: CASTPLFGGINYGYTF.

The CDR3: CASSAPQDRVYNEQFF. The CDR3 bases are TGTGCCAGCAGCGCGCCGCAGGACAGGGTCTACAATGAGCAGTTCTTC. This chain connects TRBV3-1 (or the pseudogene TRBV3-2) to TRBJ2-1; 8 nucleotides align to TRBD1. The CDR3 loop spans 16 amino acids. V dropped 5 bases and J dropped 3; count of bases not matched to a gene: 9. Per the germline V gene, CDR1 is LGHDT and CDR2 is YNNKEL (reference sequence).

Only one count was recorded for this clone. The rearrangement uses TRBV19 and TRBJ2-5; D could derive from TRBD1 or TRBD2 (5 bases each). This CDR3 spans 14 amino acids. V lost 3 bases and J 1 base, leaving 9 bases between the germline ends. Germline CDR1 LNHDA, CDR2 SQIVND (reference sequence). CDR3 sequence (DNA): TGTGCCAGTAGTATTGAGGGGTTCCAAGAGACCCAGTACTTC. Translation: CASSIEGFQETQYF.